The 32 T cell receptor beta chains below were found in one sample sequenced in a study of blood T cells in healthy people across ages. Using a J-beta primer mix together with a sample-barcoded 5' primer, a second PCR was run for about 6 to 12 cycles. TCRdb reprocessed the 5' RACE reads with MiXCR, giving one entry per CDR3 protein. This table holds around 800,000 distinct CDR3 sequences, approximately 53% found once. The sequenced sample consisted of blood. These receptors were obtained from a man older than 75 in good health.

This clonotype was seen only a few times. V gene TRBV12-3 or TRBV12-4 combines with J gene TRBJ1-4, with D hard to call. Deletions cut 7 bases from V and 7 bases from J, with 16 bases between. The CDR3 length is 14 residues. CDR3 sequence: CASNPSGEGEKLFF. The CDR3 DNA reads TGTGCCAGCAACCCCTCTGGGGAGGGTGAAAAACTGTTTTTT.

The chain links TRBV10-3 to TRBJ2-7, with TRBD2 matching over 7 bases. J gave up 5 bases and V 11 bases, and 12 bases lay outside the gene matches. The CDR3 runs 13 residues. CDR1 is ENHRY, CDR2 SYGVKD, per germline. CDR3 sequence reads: CAATGTKGNEQYF. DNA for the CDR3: TGTGCCGCCACCGGGACTAAAGGAAACGAGCAGTACTTC.

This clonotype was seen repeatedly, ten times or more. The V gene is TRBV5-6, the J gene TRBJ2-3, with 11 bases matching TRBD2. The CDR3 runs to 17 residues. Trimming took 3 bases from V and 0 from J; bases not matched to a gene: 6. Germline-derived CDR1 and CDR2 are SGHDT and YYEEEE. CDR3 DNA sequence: TGTGCCAGCAGCTCCACACTAGCGGGAGTGAGCACAGATACGCAGTATTTT. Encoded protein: CASSSTLAGVSTDTQYF. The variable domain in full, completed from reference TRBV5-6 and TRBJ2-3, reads DAGVTQSPTHLIKTRGQQVTLRCSPKSGHDTVSWYQQALGQGPQFIFQYYEEEERQRGNFPDRFSGHQFPNYSSELNVNALLLGDSALYLCASSSTLAGVSTDTQYFGPGTRLTVL.

The CDR3 is CASSLLQGLFHQPQHF. CDR3 nucleotide sequence: TGTGCCAGCAGCCTACTACAGGGACTCTTTCACCAGCCCCAGCATTTT. The rearrangement joins TRBV2 to TRBJ1-5, with D possibly TRBD1 on 6 matching bases. V was cut by 6 bases and J by 7 bases, with 22 bases left in between. The CDR3 is 16 amino acids. Germline V gives CDR1 SNHLY, CDR2 FYNNEI.

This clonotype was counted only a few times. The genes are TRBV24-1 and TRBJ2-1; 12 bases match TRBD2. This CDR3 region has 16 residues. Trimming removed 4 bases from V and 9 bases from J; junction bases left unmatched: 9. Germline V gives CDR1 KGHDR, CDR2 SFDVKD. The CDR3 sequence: CATSDQTSGSSGEQFF. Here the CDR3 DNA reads TGTGCCACCAGTGACCAGACTAGCGGGAGCTCTGGTGAGCAGTTCTTC.

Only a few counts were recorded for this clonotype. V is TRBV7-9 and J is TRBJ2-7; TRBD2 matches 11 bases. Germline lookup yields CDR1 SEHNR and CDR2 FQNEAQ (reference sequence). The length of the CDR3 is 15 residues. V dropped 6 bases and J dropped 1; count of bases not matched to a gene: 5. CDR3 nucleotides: TGTGCCAGCAGTTACGGACTAGCGGGTTCCTACGAGCAGTACTTC. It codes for CASSYGLAGSYEQYF.

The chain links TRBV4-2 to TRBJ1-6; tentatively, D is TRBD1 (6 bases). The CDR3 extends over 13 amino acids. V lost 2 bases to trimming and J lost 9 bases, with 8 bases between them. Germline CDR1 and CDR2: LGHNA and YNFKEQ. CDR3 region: CASSQQGGSPLHF. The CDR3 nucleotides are TGTGCCAGCAGCCAACAAGGGGGTTCACCCCTCCACTTT.

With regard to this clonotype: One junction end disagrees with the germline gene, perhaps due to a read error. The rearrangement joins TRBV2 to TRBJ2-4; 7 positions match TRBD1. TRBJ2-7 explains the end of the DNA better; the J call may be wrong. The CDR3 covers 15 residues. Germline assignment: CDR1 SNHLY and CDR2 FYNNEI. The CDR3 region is CANSEVNRGLSEQYF. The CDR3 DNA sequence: TGTGCCAACAGTGAAGTTAACAGGGGTCTCTCCGAGCAGTACTTC.

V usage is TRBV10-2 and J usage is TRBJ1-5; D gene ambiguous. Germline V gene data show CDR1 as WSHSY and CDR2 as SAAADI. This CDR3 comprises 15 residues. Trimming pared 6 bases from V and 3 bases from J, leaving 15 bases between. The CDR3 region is CASRADPSPNQPQHF. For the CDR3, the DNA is TGCGCCAGCAGGGCGGACCCCAGCCCCAATCAGCCCCAGCATTTT.

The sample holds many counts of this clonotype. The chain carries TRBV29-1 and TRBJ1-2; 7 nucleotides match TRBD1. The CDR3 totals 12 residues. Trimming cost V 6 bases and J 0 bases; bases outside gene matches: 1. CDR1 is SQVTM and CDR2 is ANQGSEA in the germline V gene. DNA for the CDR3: TGCAGCGTGGGGACAGCTAACTATGGCTACACCTTC. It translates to CSVGTANYGYTF.

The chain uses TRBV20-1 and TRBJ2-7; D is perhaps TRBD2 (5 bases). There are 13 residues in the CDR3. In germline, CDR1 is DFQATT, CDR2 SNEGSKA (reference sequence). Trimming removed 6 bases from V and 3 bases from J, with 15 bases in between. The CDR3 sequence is CSASRGDRYEQYF. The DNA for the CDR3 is TGCAGTGCATCTCGGGGAGATCGCTACGAGCAGTACTTC.

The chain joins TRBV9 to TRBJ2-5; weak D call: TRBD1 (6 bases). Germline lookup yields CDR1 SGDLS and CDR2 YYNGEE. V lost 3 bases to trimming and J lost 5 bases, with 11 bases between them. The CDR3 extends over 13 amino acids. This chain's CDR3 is CASSATGMETQYF. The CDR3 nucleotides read TGTGCCAGCAGCGCTACAGGGATGGAGACCCAGTACTTC.

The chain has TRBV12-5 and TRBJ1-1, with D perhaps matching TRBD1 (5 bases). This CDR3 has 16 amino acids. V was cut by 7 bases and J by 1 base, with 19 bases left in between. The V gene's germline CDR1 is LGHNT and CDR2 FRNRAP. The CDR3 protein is CASAPQSGRENTEAFF. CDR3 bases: TGTGCTAGTGCCCCGCAGTCGGGACGGGAGAACACTGAAGCTTTCTTT. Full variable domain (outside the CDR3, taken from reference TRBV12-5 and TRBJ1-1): DARVTQTPRHKVTEMGQEVTMRCQPILGHNTVFWYRQTMMQGLELLAYFRNRAPLDDSGMPKDRFSAEMPDATLATLKIQPSEPRDSAVYFCASAPQSGRENTEAFFGQGTRLTVV.

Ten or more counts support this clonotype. CDR3: CASSLAPAKNIQYF. As DNA, the CDR3 is TGTGCCAGCAGCTTAGCCCCTGCCAAAAACATTCAGTACTTC. The chain employs TRBV7-2 and TRBJ2-4; D not certain. Trimming pared 0 bases from V and 1 base from J, leaving 4 bases between. The germline V gene encodes CDR1 SGHTA and CDR2 FQGNSA. The CDR3 sequence is 14 residues long.

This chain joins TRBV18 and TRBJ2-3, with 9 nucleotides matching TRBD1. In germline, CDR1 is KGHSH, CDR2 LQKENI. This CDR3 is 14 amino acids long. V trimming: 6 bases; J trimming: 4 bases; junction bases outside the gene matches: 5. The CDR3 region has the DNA TGTGCCAGCTCGACGGGACAGGGTTCAGATACGCAGTATTTT. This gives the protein CASSTGQGSDTQYF.

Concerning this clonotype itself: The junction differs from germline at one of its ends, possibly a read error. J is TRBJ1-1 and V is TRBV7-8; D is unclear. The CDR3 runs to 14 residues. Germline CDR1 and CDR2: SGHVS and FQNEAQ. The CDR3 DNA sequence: TGTGCCAGCAGTTTAGAGGGATCGTACACTGAAGCTTTCTTT. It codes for CASSLEGSYTEAFF.

CDR3 DNA: TGTGCCATCAGGGACGACAGGGGGCTCAATGAGCAGTTCTTC. This translates into CAIRDDRGLNEQFF. The V gene is TRBV10-3, the J gene TRBJ2-1; 10 positions match TRBD1. V shed 6 bases, J shed 6 bases, and the junction held 5 bases outside the gene matches. The CDR3 has 14 amino acids. Germline values: CDR1 ENHRY, CDR2 SYGVKD.

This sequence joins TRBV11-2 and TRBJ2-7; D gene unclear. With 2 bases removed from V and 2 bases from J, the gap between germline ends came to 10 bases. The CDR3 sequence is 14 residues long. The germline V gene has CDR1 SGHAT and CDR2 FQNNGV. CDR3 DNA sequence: TGTGCCAGCAGCTTAACACGATTGACCTACGAGCAGTACTTC. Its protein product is CASSLTRLTYEQYF.

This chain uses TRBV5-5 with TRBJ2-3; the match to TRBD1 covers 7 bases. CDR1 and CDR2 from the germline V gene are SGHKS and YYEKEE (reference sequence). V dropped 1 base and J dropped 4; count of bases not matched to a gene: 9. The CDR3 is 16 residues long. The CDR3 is CASSLFVGGNADTQYF. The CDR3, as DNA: TGTGCCAGCAGCTTGTTTGTAGGGGGCAACGCAGATACGCAGTATTTT.

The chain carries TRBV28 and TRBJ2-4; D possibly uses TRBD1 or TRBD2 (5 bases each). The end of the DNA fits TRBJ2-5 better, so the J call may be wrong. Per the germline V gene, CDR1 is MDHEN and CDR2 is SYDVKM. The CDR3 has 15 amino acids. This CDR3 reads CASRDVGPTSETQYF. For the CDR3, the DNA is TGTGCCAGCAGGGATGTGGGACCGACGTCCGAGACCCAGTACTTC.

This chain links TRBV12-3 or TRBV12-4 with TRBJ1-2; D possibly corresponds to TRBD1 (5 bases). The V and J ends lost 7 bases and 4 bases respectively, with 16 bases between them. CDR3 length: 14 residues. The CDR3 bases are TGTGCCAGCACCCTCGGCAGGGCGACCTATGGCTACACCTTC. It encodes CASTLGRATYGYTF.

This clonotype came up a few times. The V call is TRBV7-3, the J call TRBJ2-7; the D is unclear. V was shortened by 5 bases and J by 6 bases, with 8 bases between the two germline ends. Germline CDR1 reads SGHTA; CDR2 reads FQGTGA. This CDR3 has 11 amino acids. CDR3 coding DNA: TGTGCCAGCAGCCCTGTGGCCGAGCAGTACTTC. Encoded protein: CASSPVAEQYF.

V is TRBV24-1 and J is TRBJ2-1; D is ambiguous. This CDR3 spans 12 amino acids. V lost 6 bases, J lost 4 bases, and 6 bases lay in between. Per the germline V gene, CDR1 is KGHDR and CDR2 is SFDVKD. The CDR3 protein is CATSPGYNEQFF. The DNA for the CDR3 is TGTGCCACCAGTCCGGGTTACAATGAGCAGTTCTTC.

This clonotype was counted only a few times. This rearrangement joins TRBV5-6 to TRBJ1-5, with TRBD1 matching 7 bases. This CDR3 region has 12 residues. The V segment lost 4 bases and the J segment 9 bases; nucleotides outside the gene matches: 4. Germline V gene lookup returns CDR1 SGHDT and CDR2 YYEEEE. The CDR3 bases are TGTGCCAGCAGCGCCTACAGGGGGCCCCAGCATTTT. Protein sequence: CASSAYRGPQHF. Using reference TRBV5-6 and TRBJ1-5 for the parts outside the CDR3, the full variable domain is DAGVTQSPTHLIKTRGQQVTLRCSPKSGHDTVSWYQQALGQGPQFIFQYYEEEERQRGNFPDRFSGHQFPNYSSELNVNALLLGDSALYLCASSAYRGPQHFGDGTRLSIL.

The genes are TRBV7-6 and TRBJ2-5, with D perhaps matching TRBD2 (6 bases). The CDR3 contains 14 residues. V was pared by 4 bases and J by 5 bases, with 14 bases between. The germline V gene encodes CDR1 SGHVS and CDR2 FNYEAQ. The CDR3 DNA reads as TGTGCCAGCAGCTCTGACGGGGAGGCTGAGACCCAGTACTTC. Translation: CASSSDGEAETQYF.

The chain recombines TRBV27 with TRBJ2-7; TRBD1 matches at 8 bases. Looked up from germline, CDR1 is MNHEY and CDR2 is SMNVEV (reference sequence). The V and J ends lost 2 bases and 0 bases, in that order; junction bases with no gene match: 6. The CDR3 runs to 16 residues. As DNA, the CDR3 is TGTGCCAGCAGTTTAACCGGGACAGGAGCCTCCTACGAGCAGTACTTC. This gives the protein CASSLTGTGASYEQYF.

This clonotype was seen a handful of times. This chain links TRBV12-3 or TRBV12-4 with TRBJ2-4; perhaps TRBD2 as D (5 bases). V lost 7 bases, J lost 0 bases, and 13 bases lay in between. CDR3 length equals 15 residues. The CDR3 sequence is CASTPPGGAKNIQYF. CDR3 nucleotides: TGTGCCAGCACCCCCCCCGGAGGAGCCAAAAACATTCAGTACTTC.

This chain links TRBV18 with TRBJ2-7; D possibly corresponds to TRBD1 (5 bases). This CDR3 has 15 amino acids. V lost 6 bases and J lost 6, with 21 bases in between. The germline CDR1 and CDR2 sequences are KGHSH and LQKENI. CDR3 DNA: TGTGCCAGCTCTCTGGACCGAACCAGGGATTCCGAGCAGTACTTC. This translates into CASSLDRTRDSEQYF.

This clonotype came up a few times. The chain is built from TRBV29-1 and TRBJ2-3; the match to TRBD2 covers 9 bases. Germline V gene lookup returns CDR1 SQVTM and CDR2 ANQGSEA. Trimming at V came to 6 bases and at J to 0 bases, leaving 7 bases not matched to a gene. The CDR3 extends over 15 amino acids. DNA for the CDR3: TGCAGCGTGGAGGGCCTAGCGGGGAGCACAGATACGCAGTATTTT. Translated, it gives CSVEGLAGSTDTQYF.

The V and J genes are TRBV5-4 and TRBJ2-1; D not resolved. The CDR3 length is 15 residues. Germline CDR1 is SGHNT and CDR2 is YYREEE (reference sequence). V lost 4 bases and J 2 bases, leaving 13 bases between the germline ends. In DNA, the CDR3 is TGTGCCAGCAGCCCTGACTTCGATGCCTACAATGAGCAGTTCTTC. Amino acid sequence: CASSPDFDAYNEQFF.

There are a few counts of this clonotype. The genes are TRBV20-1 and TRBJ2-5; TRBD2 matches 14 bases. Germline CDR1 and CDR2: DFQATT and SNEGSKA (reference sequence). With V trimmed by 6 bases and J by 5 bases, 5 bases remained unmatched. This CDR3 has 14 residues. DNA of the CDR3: TGCAGTGCCCGACTAGCGGGAGGGTTCGAGACCCAGTACTTC. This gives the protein CSARLAGGFETQYF.

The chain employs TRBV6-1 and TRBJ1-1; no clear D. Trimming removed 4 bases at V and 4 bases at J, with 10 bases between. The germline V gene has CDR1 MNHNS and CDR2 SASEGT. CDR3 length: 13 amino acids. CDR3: CASSAVDGTEAFF. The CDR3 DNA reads TGTGCCAGCAGTGCGGTGGATGGCACTGAAGCTTTCTTT.